This is a list of T cell receptor beta chains from one sample in a study of cytomegalovirus exposure and HLA in healthy donors. Libraries were prepared by immunoSEQ multiplex PCR; TCRdb keeps only in-frame clonotypes and omits some of them. The sample has fewer than 200,000 clones, 80% to 90% seen once. The sample comprised PBMCs. These receptors originate from a woman in her late teens or twenties in good health and CMV-seronegative. Each CDR3 is given with its conserved first and last residue. D genes are given only for firm matches. Size values are once, few and many counts, or a class for expanded clones, and some rows have none.

TRBV6-6	NA	TRBJ1-2	TRBD1	TGTGCCAGCAGTTACGTTTTAGGGGGCCAAAACTATGGCTACACCTTC	CASSYVLGGQNYGYTF
TRBV9	NA	TRBJ2-3	NA	TGTGCCAGCAGCGTTCAGGGGCCAGATACGCAGTATTTT	CASSVQGPDTQYF
TRBV27	NA	TRBJ2-3	NA	TGTGCCAGCAGCGGACTTTTTTCTAGCACAGATACGCAGTATTTT	CASSGLFSSTDTQYF
TRBV5-6	NA	TRBJ2-1	TRBD2	TGTGCCAGCACCCATTGGACTAGCGGATACAATGAGCAGTTCTTC	CASTHWTSGYNEQFF
TRBV4-1	NA	TRBJ1-4	TRBD1	TGCGCCAGCAGCCAAGTGGGGACAGCAAATGAAAAACTGTTTTTT	CASSQVGTANEKLFF
TRBV7-2	NA	TRBJ2-7	TRBD2	TGTGCCAGCAGCTTAGAGGGACTAGCGGGATTCTACGAGCAGTACTTC	CASSLEGLAGFYEQYF
TRBV28	NA	TRBJ2-7	NA	TGTGCCTCAATGGGAGGGGGAGGAGTTAACTACGAGCAGTACTTC	CASMGGGGVNYEQYF
TRBV15	NA	TRBJ1-2	NA	TGTGCCACCAGCAGAGATGGATTGCAACAGGATGGCTACACCTTC	CATSRDGLQQDGYTF
TRBV19	NA	TRBJ2-2	NA	TGTGCCAGTAGTACTTACAGGGAAAACGGGGAGCTGTTTTTT	CASSTYRENGELFF
TRBV4-2	NA	TRBJ2-7	NA	TGTGCCAGCAGCCAACGTCTTGGGGGAGGATCCGAGCAGTACTTC	CASSQRLGGGSEQYF
TRBV5-1	once	TRBJ2-2	TRBD2	TGCGCCAGCAGCTTGGGCGGGAGCGGGACCGGGGAGCTGTTTTTT	CASSLGGSGTGELFF
TRBV10-3	NA	TRBJ2-3	NA	TGTGCCATCAGCGGCCCCGTTATTTCGGGGACACGAAACACAGATACGCAGTATTTT	CAISGPVISGTRNTDTQYF
TRBV30	NA	TRBJ1-5	NA	TGTGCCTGGAGGCAGGGCCAACATCAGCCCCAGCATTTT	CAWRQGQHQPQHF
TRBV4-1	NA	TRBJ2-1	NA	TGCGCCAGCAGCCAAGATCTTGTCAGGATGTACAATGAGCAGTTCTTC	CASSQDLVRMYNEQFF
TRBV6-1	NA	TRBJ2-7	NA	TGTGCCAGCAGTGAGGCAGTCTACGAGCAGTACTTC	CASSEAVYEQYF
TRBV28	NA	TRBJ2-5	TRBD1	TGTGCCAGCAAATCTGCGACAGGGTCAGAGACCCAGTACTTC	CASKSATGSETQYF
TRBV27	NA	TRBJ2-7	NA	TGTGCCAGCAGTTTAGGGTTAGCGGCGGCCTCCTACGAGCAGTACTTC	CASSLGLAAASYEQYF
TRBV4-2	once	TRBJ2-1	NA	TGTGGGCAGGACTTAAAATCCTACAATGAGCAGTTCTTC	CGQDLKSYNEQFF
TRBV9	NA	TRBJ2-2	NA	TGTGCCAGCGGCGTAGATTTCGTTCTCTCTGCGAACACCGGGGAGCTGTTTTTT	CASGVDFVLSANTGELFF
TRBV5-1	NA	TRBJ2-3	TRBD2	TGCGCCAGCAGCTTGGGGGACTACACAGATACGCAGTATTTT	CASSLGDYTDTQYF
TRBV11-2	few	TRBJ1-5	NA	TGTGCCAGCAGTCTCCAGGGTAATCAGCCCCAGCATTTT	CASSLQGNQPQHF
TRBV4-2	NA	TRBJ2-3	NA	TGTGCCAGCAGCCAAGAATCCCCTAGCGACCGCACAGATACGCAGTATTTT	CASSQESPSDRTDTQYF
TRBV6-1	few	TRBJ2-6	TRBD1	TGTGCCAGCAGTGCCGGGACAGGGGACGGGGCCAACGTCCTGACTTTC	CASSAGTGDGANVLTF
TRBV28	NA	TRBJ2-7	NA	TGTGCCAGCGGGCCGTACGAGCAGTACTTC	CASGPYEQYF
TRBV7-2	once	TRBJ2-7	NA	TGTGCCAGCAGCCCCGGAATGAGCGGCTACGAGCAGTACTTC	CASSPGMSGYEQYF
TRBV9	NA	TRBJ1-1	NA	TGTGCCAGCAGCGTACAGGTAAACACTGAAGCTTTCTTT	CASSVQVNTEAFF
TRBV28	NA	TRBJ1-2	TRBD1	TGTGCCAGCAGTGTCGACAGGGGGCTACGTGGCTACACCTTC	CASSVDRGLRGYTF
TRBV21-1	NA	TRBJ1-3	NA	TGTGCCAGCAGCAAAGATAGGGTTGGCAGGGAGGTCGCTGGAAACACCATATATTTT	CASSKDRVGREVAGNTIYF
TRBV30	NA	TRBJ2-7	NA	TGTGCCTGGGTGCGCGGGGGCAGCTCCTACGAGCAGTACTTC	CAWVRGGSSYEQYF
TRBV11-3	NA	TRBJ2-7	TRBD2	TGTGCCAGCAGCTCGGTGACTAGCGGGGCGACCTACGAGCAGTACTTC	CASSSVTSGATYEQYF
TRBV4-2	NA	TRBJ2-3	TRBD2	TGTGCCAGCAGCCAAGAAGACCTGACTAGCGGGAGGTCCCAACCTCCCACAGATACGCAGTATTTT	CASSQEDLTSGRSQPPTDTQYF
TRBV27	NA	TRBJ1-2	TRBD1	TGTGCCAGCAGCTGGACAGGGGAGGACTATGGCTACACCTTC	CASSWTGEDYGYTF
TRBV6-1	NA	TRBJ1-5	NA	TGTGCCAGCAGGGCGACATACTTCGGAGGTCAGCCCCAGCATTTT	CASRATYFGGQPQHF
TRBV7-9	NA	TRBJ2-5	NA	TGTGCCAGCACCCGATGGACAGCCCAAGAGACCCAGTACTTC	CASTRWTAQETQYF
TRBV28	few	TRBJ2-3	TRBD1	TGTGCCAGCAGTTTCGGGACAGGGCTGAAAGATACGCAGTATTTT	CASSFGTGLKDTQYF
TRBV5-1	NA	TRBJ2-5	TRBD2	TGCGCCAGCAGCTTGGGACTAGCGGGAGAGACCCAGTACTTC	CASSLGLAGETQYF
TRBV10-3	NA	TRBJ2-5	TRBD1	TGTGCCACCACGGGACAGAGCCAAGAGACCCAGTACTTC	CATTGQSQETQYF
TRBV6-1	NA	TRBJ1-1	TRBD1	TGTGCCAGCAGTGATTCCGGGACAGGGGCCTACACTGAAGCTTTCTTT	CASSDSGTGAYTEAFF
TRBV2	NA	TRBJ2-2	NA	TGTGCCAGCGTCCCACAGAACACCGGGGAGCTGTTTTTT	CASVPQNTGELFF
TRBV14	NA	TRBJ1-2	NA	TGTGCCAGCAGCCAACGGGAATTCTATGGCTACACCTTC	CASSQREFYGYTF
TRBV2	NA	TRBJ2-7	TRBD1	TGTGCCAACATCGGGACAGGTGCATACGAGCAGTACTTC	CANIGTGAYEQYF
TRBV5-1	NA	TRBJ2-1	TRBD2	TGCGCCAGCAGCTCGGCGGCGGGAGGTGAGCAGTTCTTC	CASSSAAGGEQFF
TRBV9	NA	TRBJ2-7	TRBD2	TGTGCCAGCAGCGTAGGGGTAGCGGGAGTTGGGGAGCAGTACTTC	CASSVGVAGVGEQYF
TRBV4-3	NA	TRBJ2-1	NA	TGCGCCAGCAGCCAAGGGGGACTTTACAATGAGCAGTTCTTC	CASSQGGLYNEQFF
TRBV7-8	NA	TRBJ1-3	NA	TGTGCCAGCAGCTTAGAAGGGCGCGGGGTCGGGAACACCATATATTTT	CASSLEGRGVGNTIYF
TRBV5-1	NA	TRBJ2-1	TRBD1	TGCGCCAGCAGCTTGTGGGGGGGACAGGGGGGGAATGAGCAGTTCTTC	CASSLWGGQGGNEQFF
TRBV5-1	NA	TRBJ1-3	TRBD1	TGCGCCAGCAGCGGCGGGGGACAGGCCGGAAACACCATATATTTT	CASSGGGQAGNTIYF